The rows below give T cell receptor beta chains drawn from one sample of a study of shared clonotypes between healthy human individuals. Libraries were prepared by immunoSEQ multiplex PCR; TCRdb keeps only in-frame clonotypes and omits some of them. The sample lists a few million clones; more than 85% were seen once. The sample consisted of naive CD4+ T cells from PBMCs. These receptors all come from a man between 18 and 35 years old in good health. Some clones in this sample may be carry-over from other donors' samples. Both conserved end residues are part of each CDR3. The order of the fields is V gene, clone size, CDR3 protein. A clone size is listed for some rows: how often the clone was seen (once, few, many), or a class if it is expanded.

>TRBV30|NA
CAWSSQVAATLHF
>TRBV19|once
CASTTDRDTEAFF
>TRBV18|NA
CASSPGTDPNEGYF
>TRBV9|NA
CASSLTSGSAWDTQYF
>TRBV6-1|NA
CASRTGARETQYF
>TRBV18|NA
CASSPPGKAYNEQFF
>TRBV29-1|NA
CSVVTANTEAFF
>TRBV6-5|NA
CASSYSSGHRTDTQYF
>TRBV27|NA
CARHVTGGANYGYTF
>TRBV28|NA
CASRRGSNQPQHF
>TRBV5-8|NA
CASSLPGGGTEAFF
>TRBV9|NA
CASSPHHGTSRRGELFF
>TRBV28|NA
CASSGAPLGSGANVLTF
>TRBV29-1|NA
CSVAGRGSYEQYF
>TRBV19|NA
CASSTTRDPRSGTGELFF
>TRBV15|NA
CATSRGRQGAVGELFF
>TRBV2|NA
CASSGTRDGNQPQHF
>TRBV15|NA
CATSRGGREATDTQYF
>TRBV18|NA
CASSPAIQDEQFF
>TRBV21-1|NA
CASSRPGGYTGELFF
>TRBV28|NA
CASRGRVDKLFF
>TRBV19|NA
CASRGREEHGELFF
>TRBV6-1|NA
CASNREAHYGYTF
>TRBV28|NA
CASTSTAYEQYF
>TRBV2|once
CASSPDSYNEQFF
>TRBV7-8|NA
CASTTLTGGDYNEQFF
>TRBV28|NA
CASSTGGTEAFF
>TRBV5-1|NA
CASSGGGSYYGYTF
>TRBV4-2|NA
CASSQVRQGGRETQYF
>TRBV6-5|NA
CASSYPGLAVYEQYF
>TRBV7-6|NA
CASSSQGGGSTDTQYF
>TRBV19|few
CASSKAGGYNEQFF
>TRBV19|NA
CASSIGGLGQETQYF
>TRBV18|NA
CASSRYSLGEQYF
>TRBV29-1|NA
CSVVDRGSYGYTF
>TRBV18|NA
CASSPPTRGRRGNTIYF
>TRBV30|once
CAWSKGAGAVSYNEQFF
>TRBV7-9|NA
CAGRDGEELFF
>TRBV19|NA
CASTDDRLGGYEQYF
>TRBV6-5|NA
CASSYPGVNTQYF
>TRBV28|NA
CASSSRGAYEQYF
>TRBV13|NA
CASSLGGGLIYEQYF
>TRBV15|NA
CATASGRAADIQYF
>TRBV29-1|NA
CSVRDRWNTEAFF
>TRBV6-1|NA
CASSESRGYEKLFF
>TRBV2|NA
CASGEGTRMNTEAFF
>TRBV7-9|once
CASSLVAVSTDTQYF
>TRBV19|NA
CASTSDSYQPQHF
>TRBV28|NA
CASRPILPNEQFF
>TRBV6-6|NA
CASSYMRVGDIQYF
>TRBV7-2|NA
CASSLDLARRDTQYF
>TRBV28|NA
CASSSSTVNYGYTF
>TRBV20-1|NA
CSAQGPNEQFF
>TRBV13|NA
CASSFRETQYF